This T cell receptor beta chain was sequenced in a study of T cell changes during pregnancy in multiple sclerosis. This table comes from immunoSEQ multiplex PCR, and its TCRdb copy is limited to in-frame clones, with some not included. The sample shows some 39,000 clones, 90% to 95% of them seen only once. The germline V gene encodes CDR1 MNHEY and CDR2 SVGAGI. V lost 2 bases, J lost 5 bases, and 5 bases stayed unmatched. This CDR3 has 14 residues. The material was CD4+ T cells from peripheral blood mononuclear cells, obtained in the second trimester of pregnancy. This chain links TRBV6-5 with TRBJ2-7; 8 bases align to TRBD2. The sequence came from a female donor in good health, enrolled as a control in a pregnancy study. The CDR3 DNA reads as TGTGCCAGCAGTTACAGGCTAGCGGGTGACGAGCAGTACTTC. It encodes CASSYRLAGDEQYF.